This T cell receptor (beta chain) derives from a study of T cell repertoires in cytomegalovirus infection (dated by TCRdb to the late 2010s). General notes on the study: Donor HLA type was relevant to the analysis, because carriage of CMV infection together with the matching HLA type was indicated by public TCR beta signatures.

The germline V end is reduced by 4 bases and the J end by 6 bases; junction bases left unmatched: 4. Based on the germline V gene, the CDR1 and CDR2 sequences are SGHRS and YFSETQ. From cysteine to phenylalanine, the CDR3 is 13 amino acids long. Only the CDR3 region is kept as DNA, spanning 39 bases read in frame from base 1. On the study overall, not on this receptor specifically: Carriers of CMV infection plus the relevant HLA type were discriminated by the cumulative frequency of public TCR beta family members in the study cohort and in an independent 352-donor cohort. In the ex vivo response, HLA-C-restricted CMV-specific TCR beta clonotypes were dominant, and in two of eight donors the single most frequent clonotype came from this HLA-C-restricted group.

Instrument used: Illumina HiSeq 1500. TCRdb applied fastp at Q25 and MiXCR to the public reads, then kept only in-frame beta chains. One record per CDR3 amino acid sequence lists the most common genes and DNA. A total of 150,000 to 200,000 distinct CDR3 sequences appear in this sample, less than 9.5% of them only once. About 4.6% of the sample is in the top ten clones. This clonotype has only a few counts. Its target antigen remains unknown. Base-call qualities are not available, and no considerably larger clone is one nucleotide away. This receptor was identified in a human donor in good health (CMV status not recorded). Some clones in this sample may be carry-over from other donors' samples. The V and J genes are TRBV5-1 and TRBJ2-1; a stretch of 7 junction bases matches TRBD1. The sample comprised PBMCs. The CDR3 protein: CASSPTGFNEQFF. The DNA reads TGCGCCAGCAGCCCGACAGGGTTCAATGAGCAGTTCTTC.